This TCR beta chain was observed in a study of patients and donors after allogeneic stem cell transplantation (dated by TCRdb to 2019 to 2021). Library creation used RT-PCR. The data were produced on a NextSeq 550. The raw public data were reprocessed by TCRdb itself: fastp quality trimming at Q25, MiXCR clonotype calling, in-frame beta chains only. Every distinct CDR3 protein forms one entry, paired with its most common genes and DNA. This sample has roughly 960,000 distinct CDR3 sequences in its table, and more than 15% of those were observed once. Together, the top ten hold around 6% of the sample. The CDR3 starts with the cysteine, ends with the phenylalanine, and has 11 residues. Only CDR3 DNA is held: 33 bases, read in frame from base 1. Relative to germline, V is 8 bases shorter and J is 3 bases shorter, with 8 bases between their ends. CDR1 is given as MGHDK and CDR2 as SYGVNS, both from the germline V gene.

This clonotype was seen at least ten times. The target of this receptor is not known. Nothing much larger sits one base from this clone, and base qualities are not available. The sequenced sample consisted of blood, either unsorted or a sorted T cell fraction (not recorded which). This sequence originates from a human donor who was either an allogeneic HSCT recipient or a stem cell or donor lymphocyte infusion donor (not recorded which). It is not recorded whose cells these are; they may come from a transplant donor. In this chain, TRBV25-1 is recombined with TRBJ2-7, with an unclear D gene assignment. The base sequence is TGTGCCAGCGTGGGAAGCTACGAGCAGTACTTC. Translated, this gives CASVGSYEQYF.